The 16 T cell receptor beta chains reported below all come from one sample, sequenced in a study of glioma-infiltrating T cells. Using RNA template, CDR3s of TCR alpha and beta were amplified with iRepertoire arm-PCR. TCRdb fed the multiplex PCR reads into MiXCR, producing one record per CDR3 protein. The data hold about 110,000 distinct CDR3 sequences, with 25% observed a single time. The sequenced sample was glioma tissue, nonneoplastic brain tissue, or PBMCs (not recorded which). The receptors here all came from a human donor with low-grade glioma or glioblastoma, undergoing nonglioma brain surgery, or in good health (not recorded which).

The chain joins TRBV5-5 to TRBJ2-3; D is perhaps TRBD2 (6 bases). V gave up 0 bases and J gave up 1 base, with 18 bases separating them. Germline V CDR1 and CDR2: SGHKS, YYEKEE (reference sequence). The CDR3 is made up of 18 amino acids. This chain's CDR3 is CASSLATEFAGRTDTQYF. The CDR3 nucleotides read TGTGCCAGCAGCTTGGCAACGGAGTTCGCGGGGCGCACAGATACGCAGTATTTT. The full variable domain, its missing parts supplied by reference TRBV5-5 and TRBJ2-3, is DAGVTQSPTHLIKTRGQQVTLRCSPISGHKSVSWYQQVLGQGPQFIFQYYEKEERGRGNFPDRFSARQFPNYSSELNVNALLLGDSALYLCASSLATEFAGRTDTQYFGPGTRLTVL.

This clonotype was seen only a few times. The CDR3 DNA reads TGTGCCAGTAGTTCCGGGACAGGGGGCCCACGGAATCAGCCCCAGCATTTT. Amino acids: CASSSGTGGPRNQPQHF. The gene calls are TRBV19 and TRBJ1-5; 12 bases map to TRBD1. The CDR3 is 17 residues long. From germline, CDR1 is LNHDA and CDR2 SQIVND (reference sequence). After removal of 5 bases from V and 4 bases from J, the junction contained 9 bases not matched to a gene. The full variable domain, rest sourced from reference TRBV19 and TRBJ1-5, is DGGITQSPKYLFRKEGQNVTLSCEQNLNHDAMYWYRQDPGQGLRLIYYSQIVNDFQKGDIAEGYSVSREKKESFPLTVTSAQKNPTAFYLCASSSGTGGPRNQPQHFGDGTRLSIL.

As to this clonotype: This clone may be a read error of a much larger clone one base away. The chain recombines TRBV5-1 with TRBJ1-1, with 7 bases identical to TRBD1. This CDR3 has 17 amino acids. Trimming cost V 3 bases and J 0 bases; bases outside gene matches: 11. Germline V gene sequence: CDR1 SGHRS, CDR2 YFSETQ. CDR3 residues: CASSSTKDRRLNTEAFF. CDR3 bases: TGCGCCAGCAGCTCTACCAAGGACAGGCGCCTGAACACTGAAGCTTTCTTT.

In the case of this clonotype: A much larger clone is a single base away; this may be a read error. The rearrangement joins TRBV19 to TRBJ1-5; D remains ambiguous. Between the trimmed V and J ends, which lost 8 bases and 0 bases, there was a span of 14 bases. Germline V gene lookup returns CDR1 LNHDA and CDR2 SQIVND (reference sequence). The length of the CDR3 is 15 residues. The CDR3 protein is CASAPGTYSNQPQHF. The CDR3 region has the DNA TGTGCCAGTGCACCAGGAACTTATAGCAATCAGCCCCAGCATTTT.

The chain carries TRBV30 and TRBJ1-5; D is possibly TRBD1 (5 bases). The CDR3 has 15 amino acids. Germline V gene data show CDR1 as GTSNPN and CDR2 as SVGIG (reference sequence). The V end lost 0 bases, the J end lost 0 bases, and 9 bases lay between the germline ends. Written as DNA, the CDR3 is TGTGCCTGGAGTGTGGTAGGGGTTAGCAATCAGCCCCAGCATTTT. Its translation: CAWSVVGVSNQPQHF.

This clonotype was seen repeatedly, ten times or more. The chain recombines TRBV18 with TRBJ2-5, with D hard to call. In germline, CDR1 is KGHSH, CDR2 LQKENI. V was pared by 5 bases and J by 4 bases, with 5 bases between. The CDR3 has 11 residues. The CDR3 nucleotides read TGTGCCAGCTCAAGAGGAGAGACCCAGTACTTC. Residues: CASSRGETQYF.

This clonotype was seen at least ten times. The chain carries TRBV12-3 or TRBV12-4 and TRBJ2-1; 9 bases match TRBD2. The V gene end was trimmed by 5 bases and the J gene end by 9 bases; junction bases not matched to a gene: 8. CDR3 size: 14 residues. CDR3 amino acids: CASSDAGGYAEQFF. In DNA form, the CDR3 reads TGTGCCAGCAGTGATGCGGGGGGGTACGCTGAGCAGTTCTTC.

In its sample, this clonotype was seen many times. The V call is TRBV29-1, the J call TRBJ2-7, with 13 bases fitting TRBD2. CDR1 is SQVTM, CDR2 ANQGSEA, per germline. The CDR3 runs to 15 residues. V was pared by 2 bases and J by 5 bases, with 6 bases of the junction left unmatched. CDR3 bases: TGCAGCGTTGAACCATTGGGACTAGCGGGAAACGAGCAGTACTTC. Translated, it gives CSVEPLGLAGNEQYF.

Of note for this clonotype: A much more abundant neighbour one base away suggests this may be a read error. The chain carries TRBV5-1 and TRBJ1-1; 7 nucleotides agree with TRBD1. The CDR3 length is 17 residues. Germline V gives CDR1 SGHRS, CDR2 YFSETQ. Here the CDR3 DNA reads TGCGCCAGCAGCTCTACCAAGGACAGGCACCTGAACACTGAAGCTTCCTTT. It encodes CASSSTKDRHLNTEASF.

This clonotype was detected many times. The V and J genes are TRBV4-1 and TRBJ1-6, with D uncertain. The CDR3 has 14 residues. V was pared by 7 bases and J by 11 bases, with 18 bases between. Germline CDR1 and CDR2: MGHRA and YSYEKL. CDR3 protein: CASNYFRTETPLHF. The CDR3 nucleotides read TGCGCCAGCAACTACTTCAGGACCGAAACACCCCTCCACTTT.

The V gene is TRBV6-5, the J gene TRBJ1-1; 12 bases fit TRBD1. Trimming removed 7 bases from V and 7 bases from J; junction bases left unmatched: 10. This CDR3 spans 15 amino acids. Germline V gene data show CDR1 as MNHEY and CDR2 as SVGAGI. CDR3 region: CASTYTGQGAFEAFF. The CDR3 DNA reads as TGTGCCAGCACCTATACGGGACAGGGGGCATTTGAAGCTTTCTTT.

This clonotype has a handful of counts. The CDR3 sequence: CASSLAGQGAYEQYF. CDR3 DNA: TGTGCCAGCAGCTTAGCCGGACAGGGGGCTTACGAGCAGTACTTC. This rearrangement joins TRBV7-6 to TRBJ2-7; 11 bases line up with TRBD1. The germline gives CDR1 SGHVS, CDR2 FNYEAQ. The trim removed 0 bases at V and 4 bases at J, leaving 2 bases unmatched. CDR3 length: 15 amino acids. Combining the CDR3 with reference TRBV7-6 and TRBJ2-7 gives the whole variable domain GAGVSQSPRYKVTKRGQDVALRCDPISGHVSLYWYRQALGQGPEFLTYFNYEAQQDKSGLPNDRFSAERPEGSISTLTIQRTEQRDSAMYRCASSLAGQGAYEQYFGPGTRLTVT.

The CDR3 reads CASSLPGGQGVEQYF. DNA for the CDR3: TGTGCCAGCAGCCTACCGGGGGGACAGGGGGTCGAGCAGTACTTC. J is TRBJ2-7 and V is TRBV9; 11 bases fit TRBD1. Trimming removed 4 bases from V and 6 bases from J; junction bases left unmatched: 9. Per germline, CDR1 SGDLS and CDR2 YYNGEE. The CDR3 spans 15 residues.

This clonotype has just a few counts. The CDR3 loop is CSVEKGQAGGGEQYF. The DNA for the CDR3 is TGCAGCGTTGAAAAAGGGCAGGCAGGGGGCGGCGAGCAGTACTTC. The rearrangement links TRBV29-1 to TRBJ2-7; 8 bases are a match to TRBD1. Trimming at V came to 2 bases and at J to 6 bases, leaving 12 bases not matched to a gene. The CDR3 loop spans 15 amino acids. Looked up from germline, CDR1 is SQVTM and CDR2 is ANQGSEA.

This clonotype was picked up many times. V usage is TRBV20-1 and J usage is TRBJ2-7, with unresolved D. Germline V gives CDR1 DFQATT, CDR2 SNEGSKA (reference sequence). CDR3 size: 15 residues. Between the trimmed V and J ends, which lost 8 bases and 1 base, there was a span of 21 bases. The CDR3 reads CSMPPFRSQSYEQYF. CDR3 coding DNA: TGCAGTATGCCGCCATTTCGATCTCAATCCTACGAGCAGTACTTC.

This clonotype was recorded many times. This chain links TRBV2 with TRBJ1-1; TRBD1 aligns across 8 bases. The germline V gene has CDR1 SNHLY and CDR2 FYNNEI. The CDR3 totals 19 residues. The V segment lost 5 bases and the J segment 5 bases; nucleotides outside the gene matches: 22. This CDR3 reads CASSSTLSDRATPKTEAFF. The CDR3 coding sequence is TGTGCCAGCAGTTCTACACTCTCGGACAGGGCCACCCCCAAAACTGAAGCTTTCTTT.